The sequence of this TCR beta chain was determined in a study of cytomegalovirus exposure and HLA in healthy donors (dated by TCRdb to 2016 to 2017). In the study overall: An earlier analysis of roughly 570 of the donors reported approximately 260 Gb of sequence data and 100 million to 120 million unique TCR beta sequences obtained from about 180 million T cells. Around 320 gigabases of sequencing data and 78 million or so unique TCR sequences were included in an early release covering roughly 700 HLA-typed donors. Typing coverage differed by locus: A, B, C, DRB1 and DQB1 were typed in roughly 620-640 donors, DQA1 in 500 to 550, DPA1 in roughly 590, and DPB1 in around 440. Every discovery cohort repertoire had been produced on one sequencing platform. Among about 390 genotyped donors of the cohort, an average of around 240,000 unique TCR beta nucleotide sequences were sequenced per donor, roughly 20% of them non-productive. A separate validation cohort of 90 to 150 different subjects was used in addition to the roughly 670-subject first cohort. Class I and class II HLA loci were covered by the typing at four-digit resolution. Donor age, sex, ethnicity and CMV serostatus were collected together with the repertoire data. A later analysis re-examined previously published TCR beta repertoires from more than 650 donors and added high-resolution HLA genotyping to investigate patterns of TCR occurrence. Roughly five DR-DQ haplotypes were treated as single units for association and clustering because of strong linkage in the cohort. An earlier analysis of 500 to 750 of the donors applied high-throughput TCR beta sequencing to assess whether each TCR beta V gene segment acted as functional or pseudogenic. High-throughput TCR immunosequencing, statistical association of individual TCRs with disease status, and machine learning were combined to predict cytomegalovirus infection status. A later genetic analysis used genome-wide SNP genotypes for about three fifths of the 666 donors, treating that subset as a discovery cohort. The aim of the study was to test whether cataloging public T cell receptors could identify signatures of past pathogen exposure. Of the 398 genotyped donors, about 84% fell in the genetic ancestry cluster associated with self-reported Caucasian donors. In the later analysis, no new phenotypic data were used to find candidate immune exposures; instead, reliance was placed on TCR beta sequences and their occurrence across donors. The study used immunosequencing to profile the T cell repertoires of approximately 630 subjects and linked those repertoires to cytomegalovirus serostatus.

The cohort comprised several hundred healthy bone marrow donors. At the time of sampling, every cohort member was nominally healthy, though immune exposures that went unrecorded were likely present. The donor was CMV seronegative and was included in the group of around 320 seronegative cohort members. Every donor gave a peripheral blood sample, and the peripheral blood mononuclear cells from that sample were used for TCR beta sequencing. The Qiagen DNeasy Blood Extraction Kit was used to extract genomic DNA from the blood cell samples. Library preparation was by the immunoSEQ multiplex PCR assay. The multiplex PCR relied on a mix of 60 forward primers for TCR Vbeta segments and 13 reverse primers for TCR Jbeta segments. A multiplex PCR assay on genomic DNA amplified the CDR3 region of rearranged TCR beta genes. The Illumina HiSeq System was used to sequence the amplified TCR beta libraries as 87-base-pair reads. The study's own analysis went as follows. Across the roughly 640 repertoires, a later analysis counted roughly 77 million unique TCR beta chains, roughly 11 million of which were shared by at least two donors. Raw reads were error-corrected and collapsed into unique sequences by a nearest-neighbor algorithm in which closely related sequences were merged to remove PCR and sequencing errors. V, D and J gene segments were assigned by aligning CDR3 sequences to IMGT reference sequences. For a sequence to be retained, a match of at least six nucleotides was required to both a V gene segment and a J gene segment. A rearrangement counted as productive if the CDR3 had no stop codons and remained in frame with V and J, and every other rearrangement counted as non-productive. CDR3 was defined according to IMGT convention as the region running from the second conserved V-encoded cysteine to the conserved J-encoded phenylalanine. In an earlier analysis of more than 550 of the donors, sequences lacking an unambiguous match to a single V gene segment were excluded. In an earlier analysis of more than 500 of the donors, a V segment was called functional when productive rearrangements were above 56.7%, and segregating when the standard deviation between donors exceeded 5%. A statistical classification framework was built for diagnosing cytomegalovirus status from the catalog of TCR beta chain sequences. V and J gene assignment, in a later analysis, came from comparing TCR nucleotide sequences with IMGT/GENE-DB human TR gene sequences. Using the TCRdist pipeline, a later analysis assigned CDR3 sequences along with most-parsimonious VDJ recombination scenarios. In a later analysis, every TCR beta chain was defined by the combination of its CDR3 amino acid sequence and its V-gene family, and reads without a unique V-gene family were dropped. As a way to deal with suspected cross-contamination and a sequencing artifact, a later analysis dropped hundreds of nucleotide sequences that were highly shared and had low generation probability. A later analysis calculated a clonal expansion index for each public chain from normalized within-repertoire ranks of inferred template counts. In a later analysis, generation probabilities were computed using a VDJ recombination model fitted to out-of-frame rearrangements, and the results were checked against IGoR. A later analysis scored TCR-TCR, TCR-HLA and TCR-CMV co-occurrence with hypergeometric tests, applying a repertoire-size bias correction to TCR pairs. False discovery rates were estimated in a later analysis by permuting HLA or CMV assignments 20 times. In a later analysis, co-occurring TCRs were grouped with DBSCAN, and TCRdist sequence similarity was added when clustering was performed within HLA-allele-positive subsets. Repertoires with fewer than 30,000 or more than 120,000 public chains, plus five repertoires with anomalous nucleotide sharing, were excluded from co-occurrence clustering. TCRdb limited this immuneACCESS table to in-frame rearrangements with V and J called. A share of clones is missing; checked studies link under half to unresolved V genes, and the rest is unexplained. That table furnishes V, J and clone size, whereas the DNA furnished D and trimming. The sample has over 150,000 clones on record, roughly 80% of them singletons. The top ten clonotypes cover about 1.3% of the sample.

General conclusions and limits of the study: According to a later analysis, most CMV-associated TCR beta chains appeared to be HLA-restricted, and the HLA associations seemed to be driven largely by CMV exposure. A group of highly shared sequence variants was considered likely to be a technical artifact of the sequencing pipeline. Several of the top co-occurrence clusters appeared to be linked to parvovirus B19, influenza, CMV and Epstein-Barr virus, according to a later analysis. A later genetic analysis associated a missense DCLRE1C variant with V-gene and J-gene trimming of TCR beta chains, and an independent cohort replicated the association. Only TCR beta chains were sequenced in this cohort, and the absence of alpha or paired-chain data limited detectable features. In a later analysis, around 17,000 TCR beta sequences were associated with specific HLA alleles at a false discovery rate of 0.05. The only immune exposure information available for the cohort was CMV serostatus. Some IMGT-functional V segments, including TRBV6-2 and TRBV6-3, could not be distinguished by the 87-base-pair reads and were therefore excluded. Correlated functional status among segregating V segments might reflect linkage disequilibrium, but an unknown experimental factor could not be ruled out. In vitro tests confirmed that a few of the cytomegalovirus-associated TCR beta chains recognize cytomegalovirus antigens. The classifier was reported to diagnose cytomegalovirus status with high specificity and sensitivity in both the original cohort and the validation cohort. Because HLA typing was unavailable for some donors at each locus, only the typed subset was used in association tests. According to a later genetic analysis, donors in an Asian-associated ancestry cluster had fewer N-insertions in productive TCRs than the approximately 630-donor mean. In a later analysis, HLA-associated TCR beta chains were found to be more clonally expanded and to have lower generation probabilities than equally common non-associated chains. The authors suggested that the approach could potentially be generalized to other disease states and immunological phenotypes. Roughly uniform sequencing depth across donors was assumed in presence/absence analyses, although this assumption may not hold. In the study, roughly 160 TCR beta chains were listed as associated with cytomegalovirus. While some public TCRs were present in many individuals, most TCR sequences turned up only very rarely across donors. Strong co-occurrence of HLA alleles, especially DR and DQ, made assigning TCR associations to individual alleles difficult. A further reported finding was that TCR beta sequences accurately predicted the HLA-A and HLA-B alleles for most subjects in the first cohort. The earlier analysis of a few hundred of the donors excluded around 17 rarely observed V segments, including chromosome 9 orphons, because counts were too low. In a later analysis, the rate of TCR association differed among HLA loci, with DRB1 alleles having the most associated TCRs and HLA-C alleles having the fewest. An earlier analysis of around 540 of the donors showed that most TCR beta V segments appeared in productive rearrangements either about 87% or about 30% of the time, which broadly matched IMGT annotations.

Including the terminal cysteine and phenylalanine, the CDR3 comprises 14 residues. The kept DNA is CDR3 alone, 42 bases in frame from the first base. A distance of 13 bases separates the germline ends of V and J, which lose 0 bases and 10 bases respectively. CDR1 and CDR2 are read off the germline V gene as SGDLS and YYNGEE. In the case of this clone: The antigen this receptor binds is unknown. The record has no base qualities; no much larger clone is one base away.

Sequencing was performed on PBMCs. This TCR was sampled from a woman in her fifties or sixties in good health and CMV-seronegative. The chain is assembled from TRBV9 and TRBJ2-2; no D segment can be confidently identified. CDR3 reads: CASSVGPEEVELFF. The DNA sequence reads TGTGCCAGCAGCGTAGGGCCCGAAGAAGTGGAGCTGTTTTTT.